This T cell receptor (beta chain) was profiled in a study of blood T cell repertoires in COVID-19. The wider study: Samples taken during acute and convalescent COVID-19 were collected in the United States, Italy and Spain.

It was during active infection that Seattle patients were enrolled and then longitudinally followed. The CDR3 consists of 12 residues. The V end was cut by 2 bases, the J end by 2 bases, with 7 bases between. The V gene's germline CDR1 is GTSNPN and CDR2 SVGIG (reference sequence). In the study's own analysis: Using reference gene primer amplification, nucleated cell counts were estimated. The method was immunoSEQ multiplex PCR; TCRdb's version includes in-frame clones alone and lacks a portion of them. D and trimming come from the DNA, and the V and J calls and clone size come from that table. Of about 140,000 clones listed, over 80% were seen once; the top ten hold 8.9%.

The sequence was obtained from a man aged 25 to 40 with COVID-19, enrolled during active disease. The chain uses TRBV30 and TRBJ2-7; D call uncertain. The sequenced sample was peripheral blood. The CDR3 is CAWSPTAYEQYF. CDR3 sequence (DNA): TGTGCCTGGAGTCCCACAGCCTACGAGCAGTACTTC.